The text below deals with one T cell receptor beta chain. The authors' processing: Nucleated cell counts were estimated from reference gene primer amplification. The method was immunoSEQ multiplex PCR; TCRdb's version includes in-frame clones alone and lacks a portion of them. V and J calls plus clone size are reproduced from that table; the DNA served to infer D and trimming. The sample holds roughly 420,000 clones, roughly 90% seen once. The length of the CDR3 is 15 residues. The germline CDR1 and CDR2 sequences are SGHAT and FQNNGV. With 0 bases removed from V and 2 bases from J, the gap between germline ends came to 10 bases. The entry originates in a study of blood T cell repertoires in COVID-19. Study-level background: Acute-phase and convalescent COVID-19 samples originated in the United States, Italy and Spain.

Grouping used clinical history reported by participants in a survey and questionnaire. Sequencing was performed on PBMCs or T cells enriched from blood (not recorded which). The clonotype comes from a young woman with acute COVID-19. The rearrangement links TRBV11-2 to TRBJ1-1; D unresolved. The CDR3: CASSLDQTTNTEAFF. The CDR3 nucleotides read TGTGCCAGCAGCTTAGATCAAACTACTAACACTGAAGCTTTCTTT.